The following is a TCR beta chain sequence with its context. This specimen belongs to a study of T cells in Graves' hyperthyroidism and ophthalmopathy. The germline V and J ends were trimmed by 3 bases and 2 bases, with 9 bases remaining between them. The CDR3 length is 14 residues. Germline V gene lookup returns CDR1 LGHNT and CDR2 FRNRAP. TCR beta CDR3 regions were amplified from RNA transcripts. The HTBI primer set served for first-round RT-PCR of the TCR CDR3. MiXCR, applied by TCRdb to the multiplex PCR reads, yields one record per CDR3 protein. Of 300,000 to 450,000 distinct CDR3 sequences in the sample, around 14% were seen once.

V is TRBV12-5 and J is TRBJ2-3; the D is unclear. This clonotype originated in a woman aged 18-29 years with Graves' hyperthyroidism that later progressed to Graves' ophthalmopathy. Sequencing was performed on blood. The CDR3 region is CASGFNHLTDTQYF. In DNA, the CDR3 is TGTGCTAGTGGTTTTAACCACCTCACAGATACGCAGTATTTT.